This record covers a single T cell receptor (beta chain). The target antigen is unknown. The CDR3 runs 17 residues. The V gene's germline CDR1 is MGHDK and CDR2 SYGVNS. With 3 bases clipped from V and 4 bases from J, the junction kept 9 bases outside the gene matches. The data were obtained in a study of shared clonotypes between healthy human individuals. Overall study findings and caveats: Sequencing depth was predicted to influence how clonotypes are shared among donors.

The assay used deep level. Sorted-subset replicate PCR reactions were performed with approximately 180 ng DNA, corresponding to 30,000 to 35,000 T cell genomes. Produced via immunoSEQ multiplex PCR; TCRdb's table is partial and in-frame only. The table has fewer than 150,000 clones, around 73% seen once. What was sequenced was memory CD8+ T cells sorted from blood. Subset noted: CD45RO+ cells pooled with CCR7-negative TemRA cells. The receptor comes from a woman under 40 in good health. The chain recombines TRBV25-1 with TRBJ2-5; 12 nucleotides line up with TRBD2. The CDR3 sequence is CASSDASGRGGGETQYF. CDR3 in DNA: TGTGCCAGCAGTGACGCTAGCGGGAGGGGAGGGGGAGAGACCCAGTACTTC.